Ten or more counts support the clone carrying this T cell receptor (beta chain). Antigen specificity is unknown. Drawn at first hyperthyroidism diagnosis, the blood sample preceded any ophthalmopathy symptoms. The sample belongs to a study of T cells in Graves' hyperthyroidism and ophthalmopathy. Study-wide results and limits: Ophthalmopathy was told apart from stable hyperthyroidism by a 13 V-J model.

RNA transcripts served as the template for amplifying TCR beta CDR3 regions. The HTBI primer set drove a first-round RT-PCR of the TCR CDR3. TCRdb itself ran the multiplex PCR reads through MiXCR, one entry per CDR3 protein. The sample has fewer than 650,000 distinct CDR3 sequences; approximately 15% are singletons. Trimming stripped 3 bases from V and 9 bases from J, with 9 bases between. Germline CDR1 SGHNT, CDR2 YENEEA. The CDR3 has 13 amino acids. This TCR came from a woman aged 25 to 39 with Graves' hyperthyroidism that later progressed to Graves' ophthalmopathy. Sequenced material: blood. V is TRBV11-3 and J is TRBJ1-6; maybe TRBD1 (5 bases). Here the CDR3 DNA reads TGTGCCAGCAGCTTGGTAACAGGTTCACCCCTCCACTTT. It encodes CASSLVTGSPLHF. The full variable domain, in which reference TRBV11-3 and TRBJ1-6 provide the parts outside the CDR3, is EAGVVQSPRYKIIEKKQPVAFWCNPISGHNTLYWYLQNLGQGPELLIRYENEEAVDDSQLPKDRFSAERLKGVDSTLKIQPAELGDSAVYLCASSLVTGSPLHFGNGTRLTVT.